This T cell receptor beta chain was profiled in a study of CD8 T cells in ankylosing spondylitis. Study observations and caveats: The authors found the disease-linked clones to be CD8+ and relatively rare in peripheral blood.

Germline V gene data show CDR1 as LNHNV and CDR2 as YYDKDF (reference sequence). CDR3 length: 14 amino acids. TCRdb independently ran MiXCR on the 5' RACE reads; one entry per CDR3 protein. In the table there are about 190,000 distinct CDR3 sequences, approximately 12% of which are singletons. Comments on this clonotype: Its antigen is still unknown. A much larger clone lies one base from this, so it may be a read error.

Source material: blood, either unsorted or a sorted T cell fraction (not recorded which). The origin of this receptor is a female donor with ankylosing spondylitis or in good health (not recorded which). The V and J genes are TRBV15 and TRBJ1-1; 7 nucleotides match TRBD1. The chain's CDR3 is CAISMHRGRPEAFF. The CDR3 DNA follows: TGTGCCATCAGCATGCACAGGGGCCGCCCTGAAGCTTTCTTT.